Shown below are 21 T cell receptor beta chains from a single sample sequenced in a study of T-cell reconstitution after alpha-beta-depleted transplantation in children. The TCRbeta library was prepared with unique molecular identifiers. TCRdb processed the PCR reads anew with MiXCR; each CDR3 protein has one entry. The sample has roughly 420,000 distinct CDR3 sequences, 15% to 20% seen once. Sequenced here: PBMCs, mostly from graft donor cells, sampled 360 days after TCRalphabeta/CD19-depleted stem cell transplant. The receptors come from a boy under two years old who had a stem cell transplant for Wiskott-Aldrich syndrome, so the T cells may come from the graft donor.

The chain combines TRBV7-9 with TRBJ2-3; a weak D match, TRBD2 (5 bases). The CDR3 has 14 residues. Trimming shortened V by 2 bases and J by 5 bases, and 11 bases separated the two germline ends. Germline V gene sequence: CDR1 SEHNR, CDR2 FQNEAQ (reference sequence). The CDR3 sequence is CASSLKRYEDTQYF. The DNA for the CDR3 is TGTGCCAGCAGCTTAAAGCGGTATGAAGATACGCAGTATTTT. The full variable domain, completed using reference TRBV7-9 and TRBJ2-3, is DTGVSQNPRHKITKRGQNVTFRCDPISEHNRLYWYRQTLGQGPEFLTYFQNEAQLEKSRLLSDRFSAERPKGSFSTLEIQRTEQGDSAMYLCASSLKRYEDTQYFGPGTRLTVL.

This clonotype was detected only a few times. The chain joins TRBV24-1 to TRBJ2-2, with D possibly being TRBD2 (5 bases). Germline CDR1 is KGHDR and CDR2 is SFDVKD. This CDR3 comprises 13 residues. The V gene lost 9 bases and the J gene lost 3 bases, with 10 bases spanning the gap. CDR3 sequence: CATQAAYTGELFF. CDR3 nucleotides: TGTGCCACCCAAGCGGCGTACACCGGGGAGCTGTTTTTT.

This clonotype was observed at least ten times. The CDR3 bases are TGCGCCAGCAGCCTCACAGGGGAAGGAGGCTACACCTTC. It yields the protein CASSLTGEGGYTF. The chain joins TRBV5-1 to TRBJ1-2, with TRBD1 matching over 7 bases. CDR3 length: 13 amino acids. Germline lookup yields CDR1 SGHRS and CDR2 YFSETQ. V lost 4 bases and J lost 8; bases outside the gene matches: 8.

The chain recombines TRBV20-1 with TRBJ2-4; TRBD1 might be the D (6 bases). V was trimmed by 2 bases and J by 7 bases, leaving 12 bases between them. This CDR3 has 13 residues. The germline gives CDR1 DFQATT, CDR2 SNEGSKA (reference sequence). The CDR3 region is CSARLQGLNIQYF. DNA for the CDR3: TGCAGTGCTAGACTACAGGGCCTGAACATTCAGTACTTC.

The chain is built from TRBV27 and TRBJ2-7; D is unresolved. CDR1 and CDR2 (germline): MNHEY, SMNVEV (reference sequence). The CDR3 runs 14 residues. V lost 5 bases and J lost 4, with 15 bases in between. CDR3 in DNA: TGTGCCAGCAGTATTACGACGATGGGGTACGAGCAGTACTTC. The encoded protein is CASSITTMGYEQYF.

This clonotype was observed a handful of times. J is TRBJ2-5 and V is TRBV2; 10 bases fit TRBD1. The CDR3 length is 11 residues. Germline assignment: CDR1 SNHLY and CDR2 FYNNEI. V was clipped by 6 bases and J by 12 bases; unmatched bases: 4. The CDR3 protein is CASSDRGRKYF. In DNA form, the CDR3 reads TGTGCCAGCAGCGACAGGGGGCGAAAGTACTTC.

This clonotype was counted only a few times. The chain links TRBV6-5 to TRBJ2-1; D not certain. The V and J ends lost 10 bases and 4 bases respectively, with 8 bases between them. This CDR3 is built from 11 residues. Germline-derived CDR1 and CDR2 are MNHEY and SVGAGI. The CDR3 loop is CATAEYNEQFF. As DNA, the CDR3 is TGTGCCACCGCGGAGTACAATGAGCAGTTCTTC.

J is TRBJ2-7 and V is TRBV2; D gene uncertain. Trimming took 3 bases from V and 3 from J, leaving 12 bases between them. Per germline, CDR1 SNHLY and CDR2 FYNNEI. The CDR3 consists of 14 residues. DNA of the CDR3: TGTGCCAGCAGTGAGGCAGGTTGGAGCTACGAGCAGTACTTC. Translation: CASSEAGWSYEQYF.

The chain joins TRBV4-1 to TRBJ2-2; D is unresolved. Germline values: CDR1 MGHRA, CDR2 YSYEKL. V was pared by 6 bases and J by 0 bases, with 8 bases between. This CDR3 is built from 14 residues. As DNA, the CDR3 is TGCGCCAGCAGGTCGAGCGCGAACACCGGGGAGCTGTTTTTT. This gives the protein CASRSSANTGELFF.

There are many counts of this clonotype. The chain uses TRBV7-2 and TRBJ1-2, with D unclear. CDR1 is SGHTA, CDR2 FQGNSA, per germline. This CDR3 is 12 amino acids long. V gave up 5 bases and J gave up 1 base, with 5 bases separating them. The CDR3 is CASSPDNYGYTF. Written as DNA, the CDR3 is TGTGCCAGCAGCCCCGATAACTATGGCTACACCTTC.

The chain recombines TRBV12-3 or TRBV12-4 with TRBJ2-5; 12 bases map to TRBD2. The CDR3 spans 16 residues. V gave up 4 bases and J gave up 4 bases; unmatched junction bases: 7. Here the CDR3 DNA reads TGTGCCAGCAGTTCCCGACTAGCGGGAGATAGAGAGACCCAGTACTTC. Its protein product is CASSSRLAGDRETQYF.

The chain recombines TRBV29-1 with TRBJ1-1; D unresolved. This CDR3 comprises 14 residues. Germline V lookup: CDR1 SQVTM, CDR2 ANQGSEA. V was shortened by 7 bases and J by 5 bases, with 20 bases between the two germline ends. CDR3 in amino acids: CSAYRAAAGTEAFF. The DNA of the CDR3 is TGCAGCGCCTACCGTGCGGCGGCTGGGACTGAAGCTTTCTTT.

This clonotype has only a few counts. This chain links TRBV20-1 with TRBJ2-7; D is ambiguous. The germline CDR1 and CDR2 sequences are DFQATT and SNEGSKA (reference sequence). The CDR3 covers 15 residues. The V gene lost 3 bases and the J gene lost 2 bases, with 17 bases spanning the gap. The CDR3 reads CSARALGQGTYEQYF. The CDR3 DNA reads TGCAGTGCTAGGGCTCTTGGGCAAGGGACCTACGAGCAGTACTTC.

The rearrangement joins TRBV5-1 to TRBJ2-1, with TRBD2 matching over 10 bases. CDR3 length: 17 residues. V lost 1 base and J lost 4; bases outside the gene matches: 8. CDR1 is SGHRS and CDR2 is YFSETQ in the germline V gene. CDR3 in amino acids: CASSLFPRAGGYNEQFF. The CDR3 DNA reads TGCGCCAGCAGCTTGTTCCCGCGAGCGGGGGGGTACAATGAGCAGTTCTTC.

The chain recombines TRBV5-1 with TRBJ1-2; perhaps TRBD1 as D (6 bases). This CDR3 spans 13 amino acids. V was trimmed by 4 bases and J by 6 bases, leaving 13 bases between them. CDR1 and CDR2 from the germline V gene are SGHRS and YFSETQ. Here the CDR3 reads CASSVTGLDGYTF. Written as DNA, the CDR3 is TGCGCCAGCAGCGTAACAGGGTTGGATGGCTACACCTTC. Variable domain in full (rest from reference TRBV5-1 and TRBJ1-2): KAGVTQTPRYLIKTRGQQVTLSCSPISGHRSVSWYQQTPGQGLQFLFEYFSETQRNKGNFPGRFSGRQFSNSRSEMNVSTLELGDSALYLCASSVTGLDGYTFGSGTRLTVV.

CDR3 bases: TGTGCCAGCAGTTTTAGGGGACTAGCGGTTACGAGCTCCTACAATGAGCAGTTCTTC. It translates to CASSFRGLAVTSSYNEQFF. V and J are TRBV12-3 or TRBV12-4 and TRBJ2-1, with 11 bases identical to TRBD2. The length of the CDR3 is 19 residues. Trimming removed 3 bases from V and 0 bases from J; junction bases left unmatched: 10.

This clonotype was picked up a small number of times. This chain joins TRBV10-3 and TRBJ2-5; TRBD2 matches 10 bases. J was trimmed by 4 bases and V by 4 bases; bases with no gene match: 6. Per germline, CDR1 ENHRY and CDR2 SYGVKD. The CDR3 covers 15 residues. The CDR3, as DNA: TGTGCCATCAGTGGAAGCGGGGGGGCCTCAGAGACCCAGTACTTC. The encoded protein is CAISGSGGASETQYF.

This clonotype was found a few times. The rearrangement links TRBV12-3 or TRBV12-4 to TRBJ1-1; TRBD1 matches 9 bases. V trimming: 6 bases; J trimming: 6 bases; junction bases outside the gene matches: 5. The CDR3 covers 13 residues. The CDR3 coding sequence is TGTGCCAGCAGGAAACAGGGGGCCGCTGAAGCTTTCTTT. Its protein product is CASRKQGAAEAFF.

A few counts support this clonotype. The chain employs TRBV5-1 and TRBJ2-3, with TRBD1 identical over 8 bases. The CDR3 extends over 15 amino acids. Per germline, CDR1 SGHRS and CDR2 YFSETQ. V was pared by 5 bases and J by 3 bases, with 8 bases of the junction left unmatched. CDR3 amino acids: CASRQGAISTDTQYF. DNA for the CDR3: TGCGCCAGCAGGCAGGGGGCGATTAGTACAGATACGCAGTATTTT.

The chain links TRBV5-6 to TRBJ2-7, with D possibly called TRBD1 or TRBD2 (5 bases each). This CDR3 is 15 amino acids long. The V end lost 2 bases, the J end lost 3 bases, and 15 bases lay between the germline ends. Germline lookup yields CDR1 SGHDT and CDR2 YYEEEE. The CDR3 loop is CASSFFDRGDYEQYF. CDR3 DNA: TGTGCCAGCAGCTTTTTCGACAGAGGGGACTACGAGCAGTACTTC. Variable domain in full (rest from reference TRBV5-6 and TRBJ2-7): DAGVTQSPTHLIKTRGQQVTLRCSPKSGHDTVSWYQQALGQGPQFIFQYYEEEERQRGNFPDRFSGHQFPNYSSELNVNALLLGDSALYLCASSFFDRGDYEQYFGPGTRLTVT.

The V and J genes are TRBV3-1 and TRBJ1-4; no firm D call. The CDR3 loop spans 11 amino acids. Trimming removed 6 bases at V and 8 bases at J, with 7 bases between. Germline CDR1 and CDR2: LGHDT and YNNKEL (reference sequence). CDR3 sequence reads: CASRGVEKLFF. The CDR3 DNA is TGTGCCAGCAGGGGCGTGGAAAAACTGTTTTTT.